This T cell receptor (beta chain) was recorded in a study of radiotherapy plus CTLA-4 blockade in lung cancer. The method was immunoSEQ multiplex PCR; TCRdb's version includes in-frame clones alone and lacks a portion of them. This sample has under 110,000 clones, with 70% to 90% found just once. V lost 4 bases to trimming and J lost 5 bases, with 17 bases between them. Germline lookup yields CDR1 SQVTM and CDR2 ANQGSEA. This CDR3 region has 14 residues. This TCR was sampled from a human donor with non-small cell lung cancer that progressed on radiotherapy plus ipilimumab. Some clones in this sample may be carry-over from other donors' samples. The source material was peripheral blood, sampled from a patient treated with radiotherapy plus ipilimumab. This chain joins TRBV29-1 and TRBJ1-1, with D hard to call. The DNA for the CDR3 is TGCAGCGTTGCCGTCACGCCCGAGGGAACTGAAGCTTTCTTT. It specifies CSVAVTPEGTEAFF.